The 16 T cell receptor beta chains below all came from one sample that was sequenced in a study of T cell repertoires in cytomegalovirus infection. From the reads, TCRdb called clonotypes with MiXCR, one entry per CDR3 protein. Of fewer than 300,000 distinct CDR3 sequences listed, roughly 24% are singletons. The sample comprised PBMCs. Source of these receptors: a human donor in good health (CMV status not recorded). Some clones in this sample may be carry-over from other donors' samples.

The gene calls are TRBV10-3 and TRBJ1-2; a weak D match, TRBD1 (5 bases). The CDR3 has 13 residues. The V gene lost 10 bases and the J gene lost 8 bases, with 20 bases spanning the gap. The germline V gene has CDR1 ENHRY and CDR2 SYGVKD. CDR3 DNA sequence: TGTGCCAGCGGGGCTAGCGGGGGAGGAGGCTACACCTTC. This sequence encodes CASGASGGGGYTF.

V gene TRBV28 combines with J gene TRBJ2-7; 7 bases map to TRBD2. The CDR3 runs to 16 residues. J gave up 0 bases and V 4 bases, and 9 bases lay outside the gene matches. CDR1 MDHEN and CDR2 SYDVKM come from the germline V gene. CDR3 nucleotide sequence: TGTGCCAGCAGTTCCCCCCTTGCGGGAGACTCCTACGAGCAGTACTTC. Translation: CASSSPLAGDSYEQYF.

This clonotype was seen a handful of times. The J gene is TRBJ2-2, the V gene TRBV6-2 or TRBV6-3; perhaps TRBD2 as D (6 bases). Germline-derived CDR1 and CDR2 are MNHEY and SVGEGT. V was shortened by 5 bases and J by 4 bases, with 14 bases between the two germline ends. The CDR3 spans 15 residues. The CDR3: CASSTPGVGTGELFF. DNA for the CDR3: TGTGCCAGCAGTACCCCGGGAGTGGGCACCGGGGAGCTGTTTTTT.

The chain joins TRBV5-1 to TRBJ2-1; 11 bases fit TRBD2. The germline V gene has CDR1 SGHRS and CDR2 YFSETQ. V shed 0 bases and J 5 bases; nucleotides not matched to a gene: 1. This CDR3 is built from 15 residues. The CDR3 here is CASSLELAGDNEQFF. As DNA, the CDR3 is TGCGCCAGCAGCTTGGAACTAGCGGGAGACAATGAGCAGTTCTTC. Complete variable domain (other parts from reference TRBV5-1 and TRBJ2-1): KAGVTQTPRYLIKTRGQQVTLSCSPISGHRSVSWYQQTPGQGLQFLFEYFSETQRNKGNFPGRFSGRQFSNSRSEMNVSTLELGDSALYLCASSLELAGDNEQFFGPGTRLTVL.

This chain's CDR3 is CASSPRWGPEVNEQFF. The CDR3 coding sequence is TGTGCCAGCAGCCCGAGATGGGGGCCGGAGGTTAATGAGCAGTTCTTC. V is TRBV7-9 and J is TRBJ2-1, with D perhaps matching TRBD1 (6 bases). The germline V gene encodes CDR1 SEHNR and CDR2 FQNEAQ (reference sequence). V lost 5 bases to trimming and J lost 7 bases, with 21 bases between them. This CDR3 has 16 residues.

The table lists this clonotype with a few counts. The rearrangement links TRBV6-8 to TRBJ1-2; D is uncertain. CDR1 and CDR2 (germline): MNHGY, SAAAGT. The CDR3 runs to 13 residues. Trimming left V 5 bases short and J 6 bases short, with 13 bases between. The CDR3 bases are TGTGCCAGCAGTCCCTTGCGGGTTAATGGCTACACCTTC. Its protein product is CASSPLRVNGYTF.

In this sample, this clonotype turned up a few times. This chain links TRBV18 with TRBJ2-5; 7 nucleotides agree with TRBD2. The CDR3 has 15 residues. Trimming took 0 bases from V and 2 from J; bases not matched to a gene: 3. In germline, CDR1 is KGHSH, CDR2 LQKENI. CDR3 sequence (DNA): TGTGCCAGCTCACCACCGGGAGGGGAGCAAGAGACCCAGTACTTC. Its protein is CASSPPGGEQETQYF. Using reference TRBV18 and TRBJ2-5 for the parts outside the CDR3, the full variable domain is NAGVMQNPRHLVRRRGQEARLRCSPMKGHSHVYWYRQLPEEGLKFMVYLQKENIIDESGMPKERFSAEFPKEGPSILRIQQVVRGDSAAYFCASSPPGGEQETQYFGPGTRLLVL.

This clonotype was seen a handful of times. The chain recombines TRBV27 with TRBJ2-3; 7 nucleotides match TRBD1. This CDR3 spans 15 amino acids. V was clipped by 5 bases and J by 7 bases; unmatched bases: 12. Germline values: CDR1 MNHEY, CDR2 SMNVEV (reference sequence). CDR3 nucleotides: TGTGCCAGCAGTCCAACCCCTGGGACAGCCCATACGCAGTATTTT. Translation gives CASSPTPGTAHTQYF.

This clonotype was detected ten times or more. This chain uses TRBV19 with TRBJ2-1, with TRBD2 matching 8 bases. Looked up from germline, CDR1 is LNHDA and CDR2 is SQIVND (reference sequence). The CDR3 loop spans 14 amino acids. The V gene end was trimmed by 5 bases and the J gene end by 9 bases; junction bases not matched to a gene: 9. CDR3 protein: CASSAANGGGEQFF. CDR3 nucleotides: TGTGCCAGTAGTGCTGCTAACGGGGGGGGTGAGCAGTTCTTC.

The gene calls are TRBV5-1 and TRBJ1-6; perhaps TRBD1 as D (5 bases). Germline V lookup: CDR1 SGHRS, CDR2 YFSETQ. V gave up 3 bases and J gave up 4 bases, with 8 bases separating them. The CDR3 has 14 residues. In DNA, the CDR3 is TGCGCCAGCAGCTCCCAGGGTTATAATTCACCCCTCCACTTT. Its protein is CASSSQGYNSPLHF.

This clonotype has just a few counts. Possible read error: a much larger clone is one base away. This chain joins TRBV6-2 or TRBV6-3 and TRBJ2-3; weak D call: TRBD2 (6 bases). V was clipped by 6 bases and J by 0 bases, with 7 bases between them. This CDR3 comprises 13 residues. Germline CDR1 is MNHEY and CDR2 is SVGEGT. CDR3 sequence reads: CASRRDSTDTQYF. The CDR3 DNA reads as TGTGCCAGCAGGCGGGACAGCACAGATACGCAGTATTTT.

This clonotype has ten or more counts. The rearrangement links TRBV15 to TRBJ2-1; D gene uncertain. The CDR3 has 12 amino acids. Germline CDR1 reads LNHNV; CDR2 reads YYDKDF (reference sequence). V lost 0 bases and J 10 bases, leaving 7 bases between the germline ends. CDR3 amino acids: CATSRDRAEQFF. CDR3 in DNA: TGTGCCACCAGCAGAGATCGAGCGGAGCAGTTCTTC.

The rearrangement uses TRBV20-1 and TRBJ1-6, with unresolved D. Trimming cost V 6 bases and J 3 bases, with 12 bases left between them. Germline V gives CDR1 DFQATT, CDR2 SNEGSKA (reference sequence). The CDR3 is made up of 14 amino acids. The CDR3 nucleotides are TGCAGTGCCGGGCGGAGCATCTATAATTCACCCCTCCACTTT. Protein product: CSAGRSIYNSPLHF.

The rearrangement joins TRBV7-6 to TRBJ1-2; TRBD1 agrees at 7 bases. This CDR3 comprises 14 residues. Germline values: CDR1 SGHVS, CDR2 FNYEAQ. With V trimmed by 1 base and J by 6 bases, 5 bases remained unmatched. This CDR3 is CASSLETGSNGYTF. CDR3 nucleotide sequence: TGTGCCAGCAGCTTAGAGACAGGGTCGAATGGCTACACCTTC.

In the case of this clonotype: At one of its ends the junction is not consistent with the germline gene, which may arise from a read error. CDR3 sequence (DNA): TGTGCCAGCAGCGGAGTGGGGGATGGATACAAGGAGCAGTGCTTC. As protein: CASSGVGDGYKEQCF. This chain joins TRBV7-3 and TRBJ2-1; either TRBD1 or TRBD2 may supply D (5 bases each). Germline assignment: CDR1 SGHTA and CDR2 FQGTGA. This CDR3 region has 15 residues.

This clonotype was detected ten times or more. In DNA form, the CDR3 reads TGTGCCAGCAGGGCGACAGGGTCCTCCTACGAGCAGTACTTC. This encodes CASRATGSSYEQYF. The chain couples TRBV6-5 to TRBJ2-7; 7 nucleotides line up with TRBD1. There are 14 residues in the CDR3. Germline V gives CDR1 MNHEY, CDR2 SVGAGI. Trimming took 6 bases from V and 0 from J; bases not matched to a gene: 5.